This T cell receptor (beta chain) was captured in a study of Tregs in tolerant kidney transplant recipients. About the study: Mixed chimerism was transient after nonmyeloablative marrow transplants from related graft donors.

Thawed PBMCs were FACS-sorted into unstimulated CD4+CD25+CD127- regulatory T cells, CD4+CD25- non-regulatory cells, CD4 and CD8 cells. An overnight rest at 37°C with about 220 IU/ml IL-2 preceded regulatory T cell sorting from thawed PBMCs. Germline V gene sequence: CDR1 MNHEY, CDR2 SMNVEV (reference sequence). V was clipped by 4 bases and J by 8 bases; unmatched bases: 19. This CDR3 comprises 17 residues. Turning to this clone: What it recognizes is unknown.

Study results and caveats: For some patients, primers changed over time, blocking nucleotide-level comparison.

Here immunoSEQ multiplex PCR was the method, and the copy in TCRdb shows in-frame clones only, minus some. The table shows around 15,000 clones, with around 80% occurring only once. This clonotype was obtained from a human donor who received a combined kidney and bone marrow transplant. The V gene is TRBV27, the J gene TRBJ1-2; TRBD1 matches 7 bases. The sample was Tregs from blood, taken before the transplant. CDR3 protein: CASSSDYGTRGLGGYTF. In nucleotides, the CDR3 is TGTGCCAGCAGTTCAGATTACGGAACGAGGGGGCTCGGGGGCTACACCTTC.